Following are 23 T cell receptor beta chains from one sample sequenced in a study of T cell responses to AZD1222 COVID-19 vaccine. The assay was immunoSEQ multiplex PCR, and TCRdb's table has in-frame clones only and misses some. This table holds about 140,000 clones, around 90% found once. The specimen was peripheral blood, collected on day 0 of AZD1222 vaccination. Receptors were obtained from an adult in good health.

V gene TRBV19 combines with J gene TRBJ1-5; TRBD1 is a possible D gene (5 bases). CDR1 is LNHDA, CDR2 SQIVND, per germline (reference sequence). This CDR3 has 16 amino acids. V was trimmed by 3 bases and J by 2 bases, leaving 14 bases between them. CDR3 nucleotides: TGTGCCAGTAGTATTTTAGGGCAGGGTGGCAATCAGCCCCAGCATTTT. Protein product: CASSILGQGGNQPQHF.

This chain joins TRBV9 and TRBJ2-5; the match to TRBD2 covers 9 bases. Trimming cost V 6 bases and J 0 bases; bases outside gene matches: 6. The CDR3 has 15 residues. The germline gives CDR1 SGDLS, CDR2 YYNGEE. The CDR3, as DNA: TGTGCCAGCAACAGGGGACTAGCAGACCAAGAGACCCAGTACTTC. Its protein is CASNRGLADQETQYF.

The V and J genes are TRBV3-1 (or the pseudogene TRBV3-2) and TRBJ2-3, with 9 bases identical to TRBD1. The trim removed 4 bases at V and 6 bases at J, leaving 5 bases unmatched. The CDR3 runs 14 residues. The germline gives CDR1 LGHDT, CDR2 YNNKEL (reference sequence). The CDR3 region has the DNA TGTGCCAGCAGCCCGGGACAGGGTCGTGATACGCAGTATTTT. Protein product: CASSPGQGRDTQYF.

The CDR3 DNA is TGTGCCTGGAGTGCGGGACAGGGTTACAATGAGCAGTTCTTC. Translated: CAWSAGQGYNEQFF. The chain has TRBV30 and TRBJ2-1; 9 bases line up with TRBD1. Looked up from germline, CDR1 is GTSNPN and CDR2 is SVGIG (reference sequence). Germline trimming cut 1 base from V and 4 bases from J; bases unmatched to any gene: 2. CDR3 length: 14 amino acids.

The genes are TRBV2 and TRBJ1-2; the match to TRBD1 covers 7 bases. V shed 11 bases and J 4 bases; nucleotides not matched to a gene: 7. The V gene's germline CDR1 is SNHLY and CDR2 FYNNEI. The CDR3 is made up of 12 amino acids. The CDR3 protein is CAEETGTYGYTF. The CDR3 bases are TGTGCCGAGGAGACAGGGACCTATGGCTACACCTTC.

The chain is built from TRBV18 and TRBJ2-3, with 10 bases lining up with TRBD2. Trimming removed 4 bases from V and 5 bases from J; junction bases left unmatched: 9. Per the germline V gene, CDR1 is KGHSH and CDR2 is LQKENI. The length of the CDR3 is 16 residues. The chain's CDR3 is CASSHYPSGSLDTQYF. The CDR3 DNA reads TGTGCCAGCTCACATTACCCTAGCGGGAGCTTAGATACGCAGTATTTT. Supplemented by reference TRBV18 and TRBJ2-3, the full variable domain reads NAGVMQNPRHLVRRRGQEARLRCSPMKGHSHVYWYRQLPEEGLKFMVYLQKENIIDESGMPKERFSAEFPKEGPSILRIQQVVRGDSAAYFCASSHYPSGSLDTQYFGPGTRLTVL.

The chain recombines TRBV4-2 with TRBJ2-3; D is unclear. CDR1 and CDR2 (germline): LGHNA, YNFKEQ. This CDR3 has 13 amino acids. V lost 4 bases and J lost 4, with 9 bases in between. As DNA, the CDR3 is TGTGCCAGCAGCCCAGGACCATCAGATACGCAGTATTTT. As protein: CASSPGPSDTQYF.

The V call is TRBV3-1 (or the pseudogene TRBV3-2), the J call TRBJ1-2, with 8 nucleotides matching TRBD1. V lost 4 bases to trimming and J lost 1 base; unmatched junction nucleotides: 5. Germline-derived CDR1 and CDR2 are LGHDT and YNNKEL (reference sequence). This CDR3 has 15 amino acids. CDR3 in DNA: TGTGCCAGCAGCCCCCGAGGACAGGGTAACTATGGCTACACCTTC. As protein: CASSPRGQGNYGYTF.

The V gene is TRBV28, the J gene TRBJ2-1; TRBD2 matches at 12 bases. The CDR3 has 17 amino acids. Per the germline V gene, CDR1 is MDHEN and CDR2 is SYDVKM. J gave up 1 base and V 6 bases, and 7 bases lay outside the gene matches. The CDR3 spells CASSSPSGRVSYNEQFF. Written as DNA, the CDR3 is TGTGCCAGCAGCTCCCCTAGCGGGAGGGTGTCCTACAATGAGCAGTTCTTC. The full variable domain, rest sourced from reference TRBV28 and TRBJ2-1, is DVKVTQSSRYLVKRTGEKVFLECVQDMDHENMFWYRQDPGLGLRLIYFSYDVKMKEKGDIPEGYSVSREKKERFSLILESASTNQTSMYLCASSSPSGRVSYNEQFFGPGTRLTVL.

The chain has TRBV12-3 or TRBV12-4 and TRBJ1-4; 8 bases match TRBD1. Germline trimming cut 6 bases from V and 4 bases from J; bases unmatched to any gene: 1. The length of the CDR3 is 13 residues. The CDR3: CASRQGVNEKLFF. Here the CDR3 DNA reads TGTGCCAGCAGACAGGGGGTTAATGAAAAACTGTTTTTT.

This clone was picked up one time. Here the CDR3 DNA reads TGTGCCAGTAGATCCGACAGGAGCTCCTACAATGAGCAGTTCTTC. It is translated as CASRSDRSSYNEQFF. The V and J genes are TRBV19 and TRBJ2-1; a weak D match, TRBD1 (6 bases). The CDR3 contains 15 residues. Germline V gene sequence: CDR1 LNHDA, CDR2 SQIVND (reference sequence). Between the trimmed V and J ends, which lost 6 bases and 0 bases, there was a span of 12 bases.

A note on this clone: An end of the junction does not agree with germline; a read error may underlie this. DNA of the CDR3: TGCGCCAGCAGCAGGACAGGATATGGAGACACCATATATTTT. Amino acid sequence: CASSRTGYGDTIYF. The rearrangement joins TRBV5-1 to TRBJ1-3; 7 bases fit TRBD1. This CDR3 contains 14 residues. Germline CDR1 and CDR2: SGHRS and YFSETQ.

This clone was picked up one time. The chain combines TRBV2 with TRBJ1-1, with a possible D match to TRBD1 (6 bases). CDR3 length: 15 residues. The V end lost 3 bases, the J end lost 3 bases, and 14 bases lay between the germline ends. Germline values: CDR1 SNHLY, CDR2 FYNNEI. CDR3 in DNA: TGTGCCAGCAGTGACGGCAGGGGAACACACACTGAAGCTTTCTTT. Protein: CASSDGRGTHTEAFF.

The chain joins TRBV7-3 to TRBJ2-7; 9 bases map to TRBD1. Germline V gene data show CDR1 as SGHTA and CDR2 as FQGTGA. J lost 7 bases, V lost 6 bases, and 13 bases had no gene match. There are 15 residues in the CDR3. CDR3 DNA sequence: TGTGCCAGCAGGAGCTCCGGGACAGGGTCGGAAGAGCAGTACTTC. Translated: CASRSSGTGSEEQYF.

The chain recombines TRBV27 with TRBJ2-1, with D perhaps matching TRBD2 (5 bases). CDR3 length: 16 amino acids. The V gene lost 0 bases and the J gene lost 0 bases, with 9 bases spanning the gap. Per the germline V gene, CDR1 is MNHEY and CDR2 is SMNVEV (reference sequence). The CDR3 sequence: CASSLSLGSSYNEQFF. CDR3 DNA: TGTGCCAGCAGTTTATCACTAGGGAGCTCCTACAATGAGCAGTTCTTC.

The rearrangement links TRBV5-5 to TRBJ1-1; D is perhaps TRBD1 (5 bases). CDR1 and CDR2 from the germline V gene are SGHKS and YYEKEE (reference sequence). The CDR3 is made up of 14 amino acids. Between the trimmed V and J ends, which lost 2 bases and 6 bases, there was a span of 14 bases. CDR3 DNA sequence: TGTGCCAGCAGCTTAAGCAGGGAAGTGGCTGAAGCTTTCTTT. Protein sequence: CASSLSREVAEAFF.

Only one count was recorded for this clone. This rearrangement joins TRBV14 to TRBJ2-1; no clear D gene. Germline V gene sequence: CDR1 SGHDN, CDR2 FVKESK. Trimming cost V 4 bases and J 7 bases, with 8 bases left between them. There are 12 residues in the CDR3. CDR3 coding DNA: TGTGCCAGCAGCCGTACAGTAAATGAGCAGTTCTTC. This encodes CASSRTVNEQFF.

The V and J genes are TRBV6-5 and TRBJ2-7, with 11 bases identical to TRBD2. The CDR3 length is 14 residues. Losses at the gene ends were 5 bases for V and 3 bases for J; bases not matched to a gene: 3. Germline-derived CDR1 and CDR2 are MNHEY and SVGAGI. In DNA, the CDR3 is TGTGCCAGCAGTCGGACTAGCGGGTTCTACGAGCAGTACTTC. Its translation is CASSRTSGFYEQYF.

The gene calls are TRBV19 and TRBJ2-5; 8 nucleotides line up with TRBD2. The CDR3 is 17 amino acids. Per the germline V gene, CDR1 is LNHDA and CDR2 is SQIVND (reference sequence). V shed 5 bases, J shed 2 bases, and the junction held 13 bases outside the gene matches. The CDR3, as DNA: TGTGCCAGTAGTGATCCAACTAGCGGAGTAGAACAAGAGACCCAGTACTTC. Protein sequence: CASSDPTSGVEQETQYF.

V usage is TRBV5-4 and J usage is TRBJ1-4; 9 bases are shared with TRBD1. The CDR3 runs to 14 residues. CDR1 is SGHNT, CDR2 YYREEE, per germline (reference sequence). Trimming took 3 bases from V and 7 from J; bases not matched to a gene: 4. CDR3 sequence (DNA): TGTGCCAGCAGCTCAGACAGGGGGGCTGAAAAACTGTTTTTT. Encoded protein: CASSSDRGAEKLFF.

The chain is built from TRBV4-1 and TRBJ1-2; the D gene is possibly TRBD1 (5 bases). The CDR3 has 16 residues. Trimming stripped 3 bases from V and 0 bases from J, with 14 bases between. Per germline, CDR1 MGHRA and CDR2 YSYEKL. CDR3 coding DNA: TGCGCCAGCAGCCAGCTCCGAACAGGCCCTAACTATGGCTACACCTTC. Translated, it gives CASSQLRTGPNYGYTF.

The chain has TRBV4-3 and TRBJ2-7; D is uncertain. CDR1 and CDR2 (germline): LGHNA, YSLEER. There are 17 residues in the CDR3. Trimming shortened V by 0 bases and J by 2 bases, and 17 bases separated the two germline ends. The CDR3 sequence is CASSQEIGTPSPYEQYF. CDR3 nucleotide sequence: TGCGCCAGCAGCCAAGAAATCGGAACCCCGAGCCCCTACGAGCAGTACTTC.

The V gene is TRBV7-8, the J gene TRBJ2-4; 8 bases agree with TRBD2. Germline CDR1 reads SGHVS; CDR2 reads FQNEAQ. J was trimmed by 0 bases and V by 5 bases; bases with no gene match: 12. CDR3 length: 18 amino acids. The CDR3 is CASSKGQILAGAKNIQYF. In nucleotides, the CDR3 is TGTGCCAGCAGCAAAGGACAGATTCTAGCGGGAGCCAAAAACATTCAGTACTTC.